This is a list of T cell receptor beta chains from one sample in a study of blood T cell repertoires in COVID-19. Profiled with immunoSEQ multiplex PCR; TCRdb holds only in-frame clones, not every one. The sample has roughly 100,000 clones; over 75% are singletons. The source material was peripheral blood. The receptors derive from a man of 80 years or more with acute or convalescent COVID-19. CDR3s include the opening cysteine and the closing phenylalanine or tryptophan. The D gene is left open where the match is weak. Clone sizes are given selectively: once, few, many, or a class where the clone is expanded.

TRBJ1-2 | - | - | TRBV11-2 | CASSSQGNYGYTF | TGTGCCAGCAGCTCCCAGGGTAACTATGGCTACACCTTC
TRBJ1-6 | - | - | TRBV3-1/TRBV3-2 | CASRSGHELRNSPLHF | TGTGCCAGCAGATCGGGACATGAGCTTCGGAATTCACCCCTCCACTTT
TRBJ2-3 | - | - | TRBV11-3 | CASSLTWSKDTQYF | TGTGCCAGCAGCCTTACGTGGAGTAAAGATACGCAGTATTTT
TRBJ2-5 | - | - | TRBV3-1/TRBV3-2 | CASSQDIGGAGQETQYF | TGTGCCAGCAGCCAAGATATAGGGGGCGCGGGGCAAGAGACCCAGTACTTC
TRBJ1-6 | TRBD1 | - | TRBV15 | CATSSGTGNPRGNF | TGTGCCACCAGCAGCGGGACAGGTAACCCCCGAGGGAACTTT
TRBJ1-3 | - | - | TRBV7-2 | CASSLAAGLSSGNTIYF | TGTGCCAGCAGCTTAGCGGCAGGGCTGTCCTCTGGAAACACCATATATTTT
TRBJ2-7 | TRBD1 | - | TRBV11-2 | CASSPASGQGRF | TGTGCCAGCAGCCCGGCATCGGGACAGGGCCGCTTC
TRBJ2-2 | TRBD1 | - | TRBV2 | CASRGQGAKTGELFF | TGTGCCAGCAGGGGACAGGGGGCGAAAACCGGGGAGCTGTTTTTT
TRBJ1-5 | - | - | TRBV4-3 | CASSLGHSNQPQHF | TGCGCCAGCAGCCTCGGTCATAGCAATCAGCCCCAGCATTTT
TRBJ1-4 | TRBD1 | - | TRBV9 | CASSVVAGGGEKLFF | TGTGCCAGCAGCGTAGTGGCAGGGGGAGGTGAAAAACTGTTTTTT
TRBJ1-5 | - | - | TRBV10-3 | CATRQSNQPQHF | TGTGCCACCCGACAGTCCAATCAGCCCCAGCATTTT
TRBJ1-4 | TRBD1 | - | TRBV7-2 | CASSPQTGGNEKLFF | TGTGCCAGCAGCCCTCAGACAGGGGGAAATGAAAAACTGTTTTTT
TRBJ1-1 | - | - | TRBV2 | CASRAQIQGGTEAFF | TGTGCCAGCAGAGCCCAAATACAGGGTGGTACTGAAGCTTTCTTT
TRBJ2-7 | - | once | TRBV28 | CASSLQQAYEQYF | TGTGCCAGCAGTTTACAGCAGGCCTACGAGCAGTACTTC
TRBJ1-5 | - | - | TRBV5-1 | CASSLGGDGPQHF | TGCGCCAGCAGCTTGGGGGGCGACGGGCCCCAGCATTTT
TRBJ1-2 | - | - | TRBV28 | CASSGPYYGYTF | TGTGCCAGCAGTGGGCCCTACTATGGCTACACCTTC
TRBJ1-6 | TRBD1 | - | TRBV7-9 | CASSLGPSGQGASPLHF | TGTGCCAGCAGCTTGGGCCCCTCGGGACAGGGTGCTTCACCCCTCCACTTT
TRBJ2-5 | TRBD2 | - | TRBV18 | CASSLGLAGEETQYF | TGTGCCAGCTCACTGGGACTAGCGGGCGAAGAGACCCAGTACTTC
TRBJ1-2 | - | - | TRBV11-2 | CASSLRTENYGYTF | TGTGCCAGCAGCCTAAGGACAGAGAACTATGGCTACACCTTC
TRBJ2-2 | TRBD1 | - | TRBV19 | CASSFDRAVTGELFF | TGTGCCAGTAGCTTCGACAGGGCGGTCACCGGGGAGCTGTTTTTT
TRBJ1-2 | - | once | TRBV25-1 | CASSESGRHYGYTF | TGTGCCAGCAGTGAATCCGGCAGGCACTATGGCTACACCTTC
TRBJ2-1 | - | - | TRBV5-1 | CASSLNRAQDEQFF | TGCGCCAGCAGCTTGAACAGGGCGCAGGATGAGCAGTTCTTC
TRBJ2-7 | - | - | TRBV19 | CASTLGGLENEQYF | TGTGCCAGTACCCTCGGGGGGCTTGAAAACGAGCAGTACTTC
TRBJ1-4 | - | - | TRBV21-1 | CASSKSVGFGEKLFF | TGTGCCAGCAGCAAATCCGTAGGTTTCGGGGAAAAACTGTTTTTT
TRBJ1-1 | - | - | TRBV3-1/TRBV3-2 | CASSQVSLTEAFF | TGTGCCAGCAGCCAAGTTAGTCTCACTGAAGCTTTCTTT
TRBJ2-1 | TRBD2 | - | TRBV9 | CASSVVSSGGYNEQFF | TGTGCCAGCAGCGTAGTGTCTAGCGGGGGATACAATGAGCAGTTCTTC
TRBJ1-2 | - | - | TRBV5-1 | CASSSTGLGYGYTF | TGCGCCAGCAGCTCTACAGGGCTTGGCTATGGCTACACCTTC
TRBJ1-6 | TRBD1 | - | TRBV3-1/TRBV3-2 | CASSPGQAYNSPLHF | TGTGCCAGCAGCCCCGGACAGGCGTATAATTCACCCCTCCACTTT
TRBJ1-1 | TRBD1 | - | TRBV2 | CASRLTDRGNTEAFF | TGTGCCAGCCGCCTTACTGACAGGGGGAACACTGAAGCTTTCTTT
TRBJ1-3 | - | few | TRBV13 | CASKRDTKRASGNTIYF | TGTGCCAGCAAACGGGACACCAAAAGGGCCTCTGGAAACACCATATATTTT
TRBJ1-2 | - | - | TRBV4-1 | CASSQPGTVYGYTF | TGCGCCAGCAGCCAACCCGGGACTGTATATGGCTACACCTTC
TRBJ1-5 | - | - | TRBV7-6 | CASSLSPERNQPQHF | TGTGCCAGCAGCTTAAGTCCAGAAAGAAATCAGCCCCAGCATTTT
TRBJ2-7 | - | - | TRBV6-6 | CASSLSGSNEQYF | TGTGCCAGCAGTTTATCAGGGTCCAACGAGCAGTACTTC
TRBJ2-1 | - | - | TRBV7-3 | CASSLQGGDEQFF | TGTGCCAGCAGCCTCCAGGGGGGAGATGAGCAGTTCTTC
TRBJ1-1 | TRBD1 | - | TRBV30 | CAWRDQGVNTEAFF | TGTGCCTGGAGGGATCAGGGGGTAAACACTGAAGCTTTCTTT
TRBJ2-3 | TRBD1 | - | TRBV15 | CATSRDQGAGDTQYF | TGTGCCACCAGCAGAGATCAGGGGGCAGGGGATACGCAGTATTTT
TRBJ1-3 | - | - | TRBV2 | CASNPEPSSGNTIYF | TGTGCCAGCAATCCTGAACCGAGCTCTGGAAACACCATATATTTT
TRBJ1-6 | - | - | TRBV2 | CASRRVYQDSPLHF | TGTGCCAGCAGGCGGGTTTATCAGGATTCACCCCTCCACTTT
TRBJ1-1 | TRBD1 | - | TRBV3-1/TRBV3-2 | CASSHRGVGEAFF | TGTGCCAGCAGCCACAGGGGGGTCGGTGAAGCTTTCTTT
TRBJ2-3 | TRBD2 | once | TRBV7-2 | CASSPIYVAGGTDTQYF | TGTGCCAGCAGCCCCATTTATGTAGCGGGGGGAACAGATACGCAGTATTTT
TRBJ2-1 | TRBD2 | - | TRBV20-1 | CSAGAGTSGYNEQFF | TGCAGTGCTGGTGCAGGGACTAGCGGGTACAATGAGCAGTTCTTC
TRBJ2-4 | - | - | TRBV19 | CASSMGPKNIQYF | TGTGCCAGTAGTATGGGCCCTAAAAACATTCAGTACTTC